Sequencing of this T cell receptor beta chain was carried out in a study of Graves' ophthalmopathy and Graves' hyperthyroidism. The wider study: Researchers obtained peripheral blood at initial diagnosis, before any treatment had begun.

RNA transcripts provided the template for amplifying TCR beta CDR3 regions. After a first-round RT-PCR with HTBI primers, a second-round multiplex PCR was run. TCRdb processed the multiplex PCR reads anew with MiXCR; each CDR3 protein has one entry. Of roughly 410,000 distinct CDR3 sequences in the sample, approximately 15% were seen once. This clonotype was detected only a few times. Antigen specificity is unknown. Study-wide findings and caveats: Most thyroid clonotypes with frequency above 0.001 were detected in blood too.

The TCR sequence derives from a woman aged 18-29 years with stable Graves' hyperthyroidism. The material sequenced was peripheral blood.

This CDR3 reads CSAMTGNTEAFF. The DNA for the CDR3 is TGCAGTGCTATGACAGGGAACACTGAAGCTTTCTTT. The chain couples TRBV20-1 to TRBJ1-1; D may be TRBD1 (6 bases). Trimming cost V 4 bases and J 1 base, with 7 bases left between them. Looked up from germline, CDR1 is DFQATT and CDR2 is SNEGSKA (reference sequence). The CDR3 is 12 residues long.